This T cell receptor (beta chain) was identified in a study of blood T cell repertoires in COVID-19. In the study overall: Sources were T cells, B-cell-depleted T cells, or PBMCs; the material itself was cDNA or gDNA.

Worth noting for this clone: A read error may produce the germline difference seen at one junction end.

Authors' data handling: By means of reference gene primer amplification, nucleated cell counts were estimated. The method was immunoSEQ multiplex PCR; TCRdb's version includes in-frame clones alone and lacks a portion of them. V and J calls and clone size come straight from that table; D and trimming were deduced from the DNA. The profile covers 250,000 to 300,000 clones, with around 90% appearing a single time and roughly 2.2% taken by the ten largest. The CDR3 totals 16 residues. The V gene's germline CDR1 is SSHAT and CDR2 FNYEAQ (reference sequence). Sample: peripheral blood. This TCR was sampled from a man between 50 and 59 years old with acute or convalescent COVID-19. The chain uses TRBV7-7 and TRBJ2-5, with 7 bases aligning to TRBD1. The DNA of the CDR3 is TGTGCTAGCAGCTTAGGCTTGGCAGGGGGAATGGAGACCCAGTACTTC. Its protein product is CASSLGLAGGMETQYF.